These 9 T cell receptor beta chains share one sample of origin, sequenced in a study of OX40 agonist ivuxolimab in advanced cancers. TCRdb's table, derived via immunoSEQ multiplex PCR, lists solely in-frame clones and lacks some. The table records around 43,000 clones, approximately 86% of them present only once. Source: CD4+ or CD8+ T cells sorted from blood, taken in a trial of the OX40 agonist ivuxolimab. These receptors all stem from an adult with an advanced solid tumor such as melanoma, head and neck, liver or kidney cancer.

V gene TRBV15 combines with J gene TRBJ1-2; no reliable D call. The V gene's germline CDR1 is LNHNV and CDR2 YYDKDF (reference sequence). The V and J ends lost 4 bases and 7 bases respectively, with 25 bases between them. The CDR3 spans 17 residues. The CDR3 DNA follows: TGTGCCACCAGCACACCGGAGATAGGGAGCGCGGGTTTTGGCTACACCTTC. Its translation: CATSTPEIGSAGFGYTF.

J is TRBJ2-5 and V is TRBV10-2; tentatively, D is TRBD1 or TRBD2 (6 bases each). Between the trimmed V and J ends, which lost 3 bases and 4 bases, there was a span of 12 bases. CDR1 WSHSY and CDR2 SAAADI come from the germline V gene. The length of the CDR3 is 14 residues. In nucleotides, the CDR3 is TGCGCCAGCAGTGATTTGGGGGGCAGAGAGACCCAGTACTTC. Translated, it gives CASSDLGGRETQYF.

This chain links TRBV11-2 with TRBJ2-5; D unclear. The V end was cut by 3 bases, the J end by 1 base, with 9 bases between. This CDR3 is built from 14 residues. Germline V gives CDR1 SGHAT, CDR2 FQNNGV. As DNA, the CDR3 is TGTGCCAGCAGCTTCCGACGAGGCCAAGAGACCCAGTACTTC. It yields the protein CASSFRRGQETQYF.

J is TRBJ2-6 and V is TRBV7-8, with D tentatively TRBD1 (6 bases). V was trimmed by 5 bases and J by 4 bases, leaving 18 bases between them. From germline, CDR1 is SGHVS and CDR2 FQNEAQ. CDR3 length: 17 residues. The chain's CDR3 is CASSSRDIGGGANVLTF. CDR3 DNA sequence: TGTGCCAGCAGCAGCCGGGACATTGGAGGAGGGGCCAACGTCCTGACTTTC.

The gene calls are TRBV19 and TRBJ2-1; TRBD2 agrees at 8 bases. Trimming cost V 6 bases and J 7 bases; bases outside gene matches: 17. Per germline, CDR1 LNHDA and CDR2 SQIVND (reference sequence). The CDR3 length is 17 residues. The CDR3 is CASRVVQAGVGENEQFF. The CDR3 coding sequence is TGTGCCAGTAGAGTGGTCCAAGCGGGAGTTGGTGAGAATGAGCAGTTCTTC.

The chain carries TRBV28 and TRBJ2-7; no clear D. Germline loops: CDR1 MDHEN, CDR2 SYDVKM. The CDR3 consists of 13 residues. Trimming removed 3 bases from V and 7 bases from J, with 13 bases in between. The CDR3: CASSLAAPREQYF. CDR3 nucleotide sequence: TGTGCCAGCAGTTTGGCAGCTCCTAGGGAGCAGTACTTC.

The table lists this clone with a few counts. This chain links TRBV7-8 with TRBJ2-1, with TRBD2 identical over 7 bases. After removal of 4 bases from V and 5 bases from J, the junction contained 8 bases not matched to a gene. The CDR3 length is 15 residues. Germline values: CDR1 SGHVS, CDR2 FQNEAQ. The CDR3 region is CASSSVLAVDNEQFF. The DNA for the CDR3 is TGTGCCAGCAGCTCGGTCCTAGCGGTCGACAATGAGCAGTTCTTC. Combining the CDR3 with reference TRBV7-8 and TRBJ2-1 gives the whole variable domain GAGVSQSPRYKVAKRGQDVALRCDPISGHVSLFWYQQALGQGPEFLTYFQNEAQLDKSGLPSDRFFAERPEGSVSTLKIQRTQQEDSAVYLCASSSVLAVDNEQFFGPGTRLTVL.

This clone was recorded a few times. The V and J genes are TRBV21-1 and TRBJ2-5; the table's TRBD1 call for D was not verified on the DNA. TRBV21-1 is tagged as a pseudogene. The CDR3 has 15 residues. CDR3 DNA sequence: TGTGCCAGCAGCAGTGGACAGGGCAAAGCGAAGACCCAGTACTTC. Protein product: CASSSGQGKAKTQYF.

Relative to its sample, this clone is medium-sized. The rearrangement uses TRBV19 and TRBJ2-7; perhaps TRBD1 as D (6 bases). The germline gives CDR1 LNHDA, CDR2 SQIVND (reference sequence). V lost 6 bases and J 5 bases, leaving 23 bases between the germline ends. This CDR3 has 16 amino acids. In DNA, the CDR3 is TGTGCCAGTAGGCTAACTTTGGGGGCGAGATTACACGAGCAGTACTTC. As protein: CASRLTLGARLHEQYF.